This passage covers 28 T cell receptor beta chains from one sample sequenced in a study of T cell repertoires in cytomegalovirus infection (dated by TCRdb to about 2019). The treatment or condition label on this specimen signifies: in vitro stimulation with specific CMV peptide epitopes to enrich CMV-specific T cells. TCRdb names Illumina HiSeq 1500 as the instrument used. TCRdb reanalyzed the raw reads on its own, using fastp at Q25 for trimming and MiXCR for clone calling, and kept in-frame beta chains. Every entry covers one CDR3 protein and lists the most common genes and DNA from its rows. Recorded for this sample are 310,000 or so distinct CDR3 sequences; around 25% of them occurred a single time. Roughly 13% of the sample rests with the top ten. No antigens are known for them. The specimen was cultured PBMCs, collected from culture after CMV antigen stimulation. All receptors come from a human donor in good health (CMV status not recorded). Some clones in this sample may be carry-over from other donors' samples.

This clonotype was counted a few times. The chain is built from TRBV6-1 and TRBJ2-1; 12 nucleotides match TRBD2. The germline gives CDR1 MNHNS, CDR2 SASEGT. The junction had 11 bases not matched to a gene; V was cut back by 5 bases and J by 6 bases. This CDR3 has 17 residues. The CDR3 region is CASSNSFLAGGPNEQFF. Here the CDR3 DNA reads TGTGCCAGCAGTAACTCTTTTCTAGCGGGAGGGCCCAATGAGCAGTTCTTC.

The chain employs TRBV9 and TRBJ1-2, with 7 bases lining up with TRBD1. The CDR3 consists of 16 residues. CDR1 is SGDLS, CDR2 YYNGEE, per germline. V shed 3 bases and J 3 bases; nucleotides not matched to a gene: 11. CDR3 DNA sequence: TGTGCCAGCAGCGCCCAGACAGGGCCTGGTGACTATGGCTACACCTTC. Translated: CASSAQTGPGDYGYTF.

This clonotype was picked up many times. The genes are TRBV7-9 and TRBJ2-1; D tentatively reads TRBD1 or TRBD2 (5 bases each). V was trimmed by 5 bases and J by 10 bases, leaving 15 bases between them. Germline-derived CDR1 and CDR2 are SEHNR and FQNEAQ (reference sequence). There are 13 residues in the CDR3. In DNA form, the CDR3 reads TGTGCCAGCAGCCGGGACGCCCTTAGAGAGCAGTTCTTC. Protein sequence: CASSRDALREQFF.

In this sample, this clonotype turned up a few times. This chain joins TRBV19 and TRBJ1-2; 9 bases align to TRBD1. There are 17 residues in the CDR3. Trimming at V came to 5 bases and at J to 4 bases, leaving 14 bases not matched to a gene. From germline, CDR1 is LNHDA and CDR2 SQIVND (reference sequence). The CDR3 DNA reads TGTGCCAGTAGTTCGGACGGGACAGGGACCAGGCTCTATGGCTACACCTTC. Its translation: CASSSDGTGTRLYGYTF.

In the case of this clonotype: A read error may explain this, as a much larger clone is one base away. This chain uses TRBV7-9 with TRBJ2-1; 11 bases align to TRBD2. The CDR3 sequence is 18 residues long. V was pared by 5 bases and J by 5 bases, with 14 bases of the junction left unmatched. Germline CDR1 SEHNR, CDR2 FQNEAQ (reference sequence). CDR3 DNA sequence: TGTGCCAGCAGCCAATGGCCTAGCGGGAGGCCTACCCACAATGAGCAGTTCTTC. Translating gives CASSQWPSGRPTHNEQFF. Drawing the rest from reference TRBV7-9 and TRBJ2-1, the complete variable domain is DTGVSQNPRHKITKRGQNVTFRCDPISEHNRLYWYRQTLGQGPEFLTYFQNEAQLEKSRLLSDRFSAERPKGSFSTLEIQRTEQGDSAMYLCASSQWPSGRPTHNEQFFGPGTRLTVL.

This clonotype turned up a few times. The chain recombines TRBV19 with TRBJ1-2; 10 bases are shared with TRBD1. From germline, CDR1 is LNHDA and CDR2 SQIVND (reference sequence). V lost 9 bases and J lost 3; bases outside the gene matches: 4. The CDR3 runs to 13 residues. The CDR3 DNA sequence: TGTGCCAGCCGGGACAGGGGCGACTATGGCTACACCTTC. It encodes CASRDRGDYGYTF.

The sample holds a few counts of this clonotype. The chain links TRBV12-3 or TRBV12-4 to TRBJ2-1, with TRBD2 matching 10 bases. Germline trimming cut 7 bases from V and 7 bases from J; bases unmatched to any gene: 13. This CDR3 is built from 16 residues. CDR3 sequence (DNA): TGTGCCAGCACCATTCGGAAGAATAGCGGGAGGAATGAGCAGTTCTTC. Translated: CASTIRKNSGRNEQFF.

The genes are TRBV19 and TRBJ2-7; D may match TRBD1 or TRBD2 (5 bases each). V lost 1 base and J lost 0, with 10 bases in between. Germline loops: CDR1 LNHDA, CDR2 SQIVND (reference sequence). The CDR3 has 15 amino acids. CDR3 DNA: TGTGCCAGTAGTATAGCCTCTGGGACCTCCTACGAGCAGTACTTC. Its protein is CASSIASGTSYEQYF. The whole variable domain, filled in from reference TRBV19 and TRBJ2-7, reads DGGITQSPKYLFRKEGQNVTLSCEQNLNHDAMYWYRQDPGQGLRLIYYSQIVNDFQKGDIAEGYSVSREKKESFPLTVTSAQKNPTAFYLCASSIASGTSYEQYFGPGTRLTVT.

CDR3: CASSYVGTANSPLHF. The CDR3, as DNA: TGTGCCAGCAGTTACGTCGGGACAGCGAATTCACCCCTCCACTTT. This chain joins TRBV28 and TRBJ1-6; TRBD1 agrees at 7 bases. V lost 4 bases, J lost 7 bases, and 7 bases stayed unmatched. The germline gives CDR1 MDHEN, CDR2 SYDVKM. The CDR3 covers 15 residues.

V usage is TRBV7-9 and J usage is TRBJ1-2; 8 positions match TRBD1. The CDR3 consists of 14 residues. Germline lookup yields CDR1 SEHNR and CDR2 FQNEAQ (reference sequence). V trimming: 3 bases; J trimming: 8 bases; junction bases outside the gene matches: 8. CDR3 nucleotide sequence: TGTGCCAGCAGCTTCGACAGGGGCTCGCGGGGCTACACCTTC. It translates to CASSFDRGSRGYTF.

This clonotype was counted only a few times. The DNA of the CDR3 is TGTGCCAGCAGCCTAGGGACAGGGGGCTCCACTGAAGCTTTCTTT. This encodes CASSLGTGGSTEAFF. The chain combines TRBV28 with TRBJ1-1; 12 bases align to TRBD1. The V and J ends lost 6 bases and 4 bases, in that order; junction bases with no gene match: 6. The germline V gene has CDR1 MDHEN and CDR2 SYDVKM. The length of the CDR3 is 15 residues.

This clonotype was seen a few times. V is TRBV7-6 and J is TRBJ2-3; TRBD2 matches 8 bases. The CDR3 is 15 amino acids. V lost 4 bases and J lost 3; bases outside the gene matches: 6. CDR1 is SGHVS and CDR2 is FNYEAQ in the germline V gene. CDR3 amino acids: CASSWTSKATDTQYF. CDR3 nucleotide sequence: TGTGCCAGCAGCTGGACTAGCAAAGCAACAGATACGCAGTATTTT.

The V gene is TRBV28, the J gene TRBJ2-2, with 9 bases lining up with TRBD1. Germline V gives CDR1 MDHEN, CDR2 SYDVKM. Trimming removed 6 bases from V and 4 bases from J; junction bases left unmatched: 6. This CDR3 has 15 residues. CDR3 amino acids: CASRQGQGPTGELFF. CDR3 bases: TGTGCCAGCAGACAAGGACAGGGGCCCACCGGGGAGCTGTTTTTT.

The CDR3 DNA follows: TGCAGCGTTGAAGATCTTAGGGCGGGAGCAGTGGAGGAGACCCAGTACTTC. It codes for CSVEDLRAGAVEETQYF. The chain joins TRBV29-1 to TRBJ2-5, with 7 bases matching TRBD2. Germline CDR1 reads SQVTM; CDR2 reads ANQGSEA. CDR3 length equals 17 residues. V shed 0 bases, J shed 5 bases, and the junction held 15 bases outside the gene matches.

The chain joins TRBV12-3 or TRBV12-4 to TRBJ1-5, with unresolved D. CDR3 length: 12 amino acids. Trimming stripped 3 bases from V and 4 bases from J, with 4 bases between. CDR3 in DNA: TGTGCCAGCAGTTTTGCTAATCAGCCCCAGCATTTT. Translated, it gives CASSFANQPQHF.

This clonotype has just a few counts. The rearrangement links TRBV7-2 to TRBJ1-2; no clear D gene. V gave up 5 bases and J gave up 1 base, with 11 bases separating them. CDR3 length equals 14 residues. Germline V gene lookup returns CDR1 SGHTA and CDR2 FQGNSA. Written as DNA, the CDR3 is TGTGCCAGCAGCCCGATGTGGGATAACTATGGCTACACCTTC. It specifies CASSPMWDNYGYTF.

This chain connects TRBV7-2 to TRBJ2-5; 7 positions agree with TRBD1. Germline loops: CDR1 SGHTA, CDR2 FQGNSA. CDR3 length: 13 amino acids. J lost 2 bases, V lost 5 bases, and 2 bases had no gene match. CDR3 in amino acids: CASSMTGQETQYF. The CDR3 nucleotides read TGTGCCAGCAGCATGACAGGGCAAGAGACCCAGTACTTC.

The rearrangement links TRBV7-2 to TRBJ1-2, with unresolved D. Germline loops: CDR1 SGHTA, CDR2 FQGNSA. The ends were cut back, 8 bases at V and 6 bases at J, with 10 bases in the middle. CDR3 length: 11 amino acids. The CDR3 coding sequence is TGTGCCAGCCATTACAGTGATGGCTACACCTTC. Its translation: CASHYSDGYTF.

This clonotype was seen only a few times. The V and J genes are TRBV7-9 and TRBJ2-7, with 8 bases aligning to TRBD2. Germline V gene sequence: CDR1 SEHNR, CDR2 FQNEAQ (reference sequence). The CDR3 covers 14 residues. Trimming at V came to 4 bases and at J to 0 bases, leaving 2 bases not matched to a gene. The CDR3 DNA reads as TGTGCCAGCAGCTCCGGGACTAGCTCCTACGAGCAGTACTTC. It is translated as CASSSGTSSYEQYF.

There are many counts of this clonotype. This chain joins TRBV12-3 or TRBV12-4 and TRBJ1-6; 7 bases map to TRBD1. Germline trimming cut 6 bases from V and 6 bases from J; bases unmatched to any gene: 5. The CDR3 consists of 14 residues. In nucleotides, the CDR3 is TGTGCCAGCAGACTAGGGACAGTTAATTCACCCCTCCACTTT. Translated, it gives CASRLGTVNSPLHF.

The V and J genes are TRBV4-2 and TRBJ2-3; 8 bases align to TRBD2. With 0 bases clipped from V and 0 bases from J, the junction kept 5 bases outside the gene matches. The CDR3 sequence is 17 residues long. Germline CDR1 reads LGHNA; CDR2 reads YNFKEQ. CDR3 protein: CASSQDSGLGSTDTQYF. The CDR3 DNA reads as TGTGCCAGCAGCCAAGATTCGGGACTAGGCAGCACAGATACGCAGTATTTT.

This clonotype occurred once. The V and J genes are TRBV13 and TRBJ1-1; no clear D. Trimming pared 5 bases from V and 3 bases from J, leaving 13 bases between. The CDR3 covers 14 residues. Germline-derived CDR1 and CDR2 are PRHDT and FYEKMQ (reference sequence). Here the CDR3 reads CASSRSLGYTEAFF. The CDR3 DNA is TGTGCCAGCAGCCGGTCACTTGGGTACACTGAAGCTTTCTTT.

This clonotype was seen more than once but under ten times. The CDR3 DNA follows: TGTGCCAGCAGTTACTCGAATCGAGCGGGAGTGAGAACAGATACGCAGTATTTT. Translation: CASSYSNRAGVRTDTQYF. This chain uses TRBV6-2 or TRBV6-3 with TRBJ2-3, with TRBD2 matching 8 bases. The germline CDR1 and CDR2 sequences are MNHEY and SVGEGT. The junction had 11 bases not matched to a gene; V was cut back by 0 bases and J by 3 bases. The CDR3 sequence is 18 residues long.

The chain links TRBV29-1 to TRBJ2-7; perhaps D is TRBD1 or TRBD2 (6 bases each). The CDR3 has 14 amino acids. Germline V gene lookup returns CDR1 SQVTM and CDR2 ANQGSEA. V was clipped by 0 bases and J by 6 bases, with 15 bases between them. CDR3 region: CSVEEWGAGPEQYF. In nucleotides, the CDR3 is TGCAGCGTTGAAGAATGGGGGGCTGGACCCGAGCAGTACTTC.

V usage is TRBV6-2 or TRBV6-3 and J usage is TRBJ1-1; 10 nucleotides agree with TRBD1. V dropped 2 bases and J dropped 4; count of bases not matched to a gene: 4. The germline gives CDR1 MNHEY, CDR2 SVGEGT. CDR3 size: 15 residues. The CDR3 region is CASSYQGQGGTEAFF. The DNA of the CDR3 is TGTGCCAGCAGTTACCAAGGACAGGGGGGCACTGAAGCTTTCTTT.

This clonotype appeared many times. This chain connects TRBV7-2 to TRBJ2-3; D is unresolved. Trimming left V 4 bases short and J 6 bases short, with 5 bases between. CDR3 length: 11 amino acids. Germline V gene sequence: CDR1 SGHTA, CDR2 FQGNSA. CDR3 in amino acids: CASSSRDTQYF. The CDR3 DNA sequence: TGTGCCAGCAGCTCAAGGGATACGCAGTATTTT.

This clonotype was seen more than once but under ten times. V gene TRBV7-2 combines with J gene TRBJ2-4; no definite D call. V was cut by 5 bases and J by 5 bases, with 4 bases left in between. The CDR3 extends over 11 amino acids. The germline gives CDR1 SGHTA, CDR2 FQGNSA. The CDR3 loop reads CASSQQNIQYF. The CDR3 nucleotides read TGTGCCAGCAGCCAGCAAAACATTCAGTACTTC.

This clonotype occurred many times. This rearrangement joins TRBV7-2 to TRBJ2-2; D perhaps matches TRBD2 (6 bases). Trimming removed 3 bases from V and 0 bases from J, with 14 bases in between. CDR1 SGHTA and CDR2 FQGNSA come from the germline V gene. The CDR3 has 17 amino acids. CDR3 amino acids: CASSLEAWGANTGELFF. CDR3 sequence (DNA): TGTGCCAGCAGCTTGGAAGCTTGGGGGGCGAACACCGGGGAGCTGTTTTTT.